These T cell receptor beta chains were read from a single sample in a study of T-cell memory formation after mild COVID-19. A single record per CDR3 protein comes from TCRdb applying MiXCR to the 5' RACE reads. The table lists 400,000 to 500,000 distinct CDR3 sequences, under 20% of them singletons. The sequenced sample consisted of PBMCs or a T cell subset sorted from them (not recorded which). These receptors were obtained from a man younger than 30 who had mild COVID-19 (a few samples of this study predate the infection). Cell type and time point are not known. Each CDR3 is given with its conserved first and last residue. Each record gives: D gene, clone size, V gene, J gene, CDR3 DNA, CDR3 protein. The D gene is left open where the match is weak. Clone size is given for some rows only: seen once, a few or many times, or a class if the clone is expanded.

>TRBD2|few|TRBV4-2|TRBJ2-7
TGTGCCAGCAGCATCGCCGGGACTAGCGGGTGGGGCTACGAGCAGTACTTC
CASSIAGTSGWGYEQYF
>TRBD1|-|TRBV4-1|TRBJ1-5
TGCGCCAGCAGCCACGGACAGGGGACCCTTGGTCAGCCCCAGCATTTT
CASSHGQGTLGQPQHF
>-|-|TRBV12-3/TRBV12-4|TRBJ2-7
TGTGCCAGCAGTTTACGACAGACCTACGAGCAGTACTTC
CASSLRQTYEQYF
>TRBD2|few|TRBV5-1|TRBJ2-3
TGCGCCAGCAGCCGTAGCGGGGGGCTCACAGATACGCAGTATTTT
CASSRSGGLTDTQYF
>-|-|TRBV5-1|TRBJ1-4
TGCGCCAGCAGTGGGGGGACGGGTGAAAAACTGTTTTTT
CASSGGTGEKLFF
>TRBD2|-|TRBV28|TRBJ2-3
TGTGCCAGCAGTTTATTTACTAGCGGGGGGGCTACAGATACGCAGTATTTT
CASSLFTSGGATDTQYF
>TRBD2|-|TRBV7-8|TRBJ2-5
TGTGCCAGCAGTCTTAGCGGGGGGTACCAAGAGACCCAGTACTTC
CASSLSGGYQETQYF
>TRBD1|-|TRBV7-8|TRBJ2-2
TGTGCCAGCAGCTTAGTTCGGATTAGGGGACAGGGTGAATCCGGGGAGCTGTTTTTT
CASSLVRIRGQGESGELFF
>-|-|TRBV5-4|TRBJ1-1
TGTGCCAGCAGCTTGGAGAGGGCGGGGAGGACGGACACTGAAGCTTTCTTT
CASSLERAGRTDTEAFF
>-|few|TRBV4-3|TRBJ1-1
TGCGCCAGCAGCCCTCTAACAGCACCGAGGGACACTGAAGCTTTCTTT
CASSPLTAPRDTEAFF
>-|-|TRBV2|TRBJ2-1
TGTGCCAGAACCAAGGGGACACCCTACAATGAGCAGTTCTTC
CARTKGTPYNEQFF
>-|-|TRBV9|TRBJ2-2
TGTGCCAGCAGCCCCCGTGGAGTTACGAACACCGGGGAGCTGTTTTTT
CASSPRGVTNTGELFF
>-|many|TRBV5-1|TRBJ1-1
TGTGCCAGCAGCTGGGCTGGAAACACTGAAGCTTTCTTT
CASSWAGNTEAFF
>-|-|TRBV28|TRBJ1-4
TGTGCCAGCCGCCTCCCGGGGCGAGAAAAACTGTTTTTT
CASRLPGREKLFF
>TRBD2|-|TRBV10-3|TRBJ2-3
TGTGCCAGCCTTAGCGGGGGGGCAGATACGCAGTATTTT
CASLSGGADTQYF
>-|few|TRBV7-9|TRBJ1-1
TGTGCCAGCAGCTTCCAGGCCCTAGGAGCTTTCTTT
CASSFQALGAFF
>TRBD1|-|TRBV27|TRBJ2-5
TGTGCCAGCAGTTCCCCGACAGGGGTGATGGGTCGAGAGACCCAGTACTTC
CASSSPTGVMGRETQYF
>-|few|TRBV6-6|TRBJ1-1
TGTGCCAGCAGTAACCCCGCCGGCACTGAAGCTTTCTTT
CASSNPAGTEAFF
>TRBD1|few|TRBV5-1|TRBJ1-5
TGCGCCAGCAGCCCGACAGGGCGTGGTAATCAGCCCCAGCATTTT
CASSPTGRGNQPQHF
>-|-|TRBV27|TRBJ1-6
TGTGCCAGCAGTTTATCTGGGACACTTGGTTCACCCCTCCACTTT
CASSLSGTLGSPLHF
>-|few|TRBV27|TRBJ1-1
TGTGCCAGCAGTTTAATTTCAGAGAACACTGAAGCTTTCTTT
CASSLISENTEAFF
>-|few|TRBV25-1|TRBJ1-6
TGTGCCAGCAGCCGAGCTGGAGGGGCTGCTTCACCCCTCCACTTT
CASSRAGGAASPLHF
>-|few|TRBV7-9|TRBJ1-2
TGTGCCAGCTTTTCCGCTGACTATGGCTACACCTTC
CASFSADYGYTF
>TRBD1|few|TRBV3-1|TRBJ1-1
TGTGCCAGCAGACCAACAGGGGGAAACACTGAAGCTTTCTTT
CASRPTGGNTEAFF